The 21 T cell receptor beta chains reported below all come from one sample, sequenced in a study of blood T cell repertoires in COVID-19. Only in-frame clones appear in the TCRdb table, and some are missing; sequencing was by immunoSEQ multiplex PCR. The table shows a few hundred thousand clones, with less than 90% occurring only once. Input material: PBMCs or T cells enriched from blood (not recorded which). These receptors originate from a woman younger than 45 who had recovered from COVID-19.

The chain joins TRBV28 to TRBJ2-7; 7 bases are shared with TRBD1. The CDR3 loop spans 15 amino acids. The junction had 9 bases not matched to a gene; V was cut back by 5 bases and J by 2 bases. From germline, CDR1 is MDHEN and CDR2 SYDVKM. The CDR3 sequence is CASSPPTGDPYEQYF. DNA for the CDR3: TGTGCCAGCAGTCCCCCAACAGGGGACCCCTACGAGCAGTACTTC. Based on the CDR3 plus reference TRBV28 and TRBJ2-7, the full variable domain is DVKVTQSSRYLVKRTGEKVFLECVQDMDHENMFWYRQDPGLGLRLIYFSYDVKMKEKGDIPEGYSVSREKKERFSLILESASTNQTSMYLCASSPPTGDPYEQYFGPGTRLTVT.

The V and J genes are TRBV4-1 and TRBJ2-7; D possibly corresponds to TRBD1 (5 bases). CDR1 and CDR2 from the germline V gene are MGHRA and YSYEKL. The V and J ends lost 2 bases and 5 bases respectively, with 13 bases between them. This CDR3 has 14 residues. The CDR3 loop is CASSQWMTEHEQYF. The CDR3 nucleotides are TGCGCCAGCAGCCAATGGATGACAGAACACGAGCAGTACTTC.

The chain employs TRBV7-8 and TRBJ2-2, with TRBD1 matching over 7 bases. This CDR3 region has 16 residues. CDR1 SGHVS and CDR2 FQNEAQ come from the germline V gene. Losses at the gene ends were 3 bases for V and 4 bases for J; bases not matched to a gene: 8. The CDR3 loop is CASSFTNRGRTGELFF. The CDR3 DNA reads TGTGCCAGCAGCTTTACTAACAGGGGTCGCACCGGGGAGCTGTTTTTT.

The rearrangement uses TRBV7-3 and TRBJ1-1, with D hard to call. The germline V and J ends were trimmed by 0 bases and 1 base, with 9 bases remaining between them. This CDR3 has 15 amino acids. Germline V gives CDR1 SGHTA, CDR2 FQGTGA. CDR3 coding DNA: TGTGCCAGCAGCTTAACAGGACTCCCGAACACTGAAGCTTTCTTT. It is translated as CASSLTGLPNTEAFF.

V is TRBV7-8 and J is TRBJ2-3; D uncertain. Germline V gives CDR1 SGHVS, CDR2 FQNEAQ. The V and J ends lost 5 bases and 7 bases respectively, with 10 bases between them. The CDR3 runs to 12 residues. The CDR3 is CASSLGSNTQYF. Here the CDR3 DNA reads TGTGCCAGCAGCCTGGGCTCTAATACGCAGTATTTT.

The V and J genes are TRBV5-1 and TRBJ1-1; the D gene is possibly TRBD1 (6 bases). CDR1 and CDR2 from the germline V gene are SGHRS and YFSETQ. With 2 bases removed from V and 1 base from J, the gap between germline ends came to 12 bases. This CDR3 is 15 amino acids long. The DNA for the CDR3 is TGCGCCAGCAGCTTCGGAACAGGGCCGAACACTGAAGCTTTCTTT. Translating gives CASSFGTGPNTEAFF.

In nucleotides, the CDR3 is TGTGCCAGCTCTCTCGGACTAAGTACGCAGTATTTT. It specifies CASSLGLSTQYF. The chain carries TRBV6-5 and TRBJ2-3, with a tentative D call TRBD2 (6 bases). The V end was cut by 8 bases, the J end by 8 bases, with 14 bases between. Per the germline V gene, CDR1 is MNHEY and CDR2 is SVGAGI. The CDR3 sequence is 12 residues long.

This chain joins TRBV4-1 and TRBJ2-1; 14 nucleotides line up with TRBD2. V dropped 3 bases and J dropped 5; count of bases not matched to a gene: 6. Looked up from germline, CDR1 is MGHRA and CDR2 is YSYEKL. There are 17 residues in the CDR3. The CDR3 reads CASSQVRLAGGNNEQFF. The DNA for the CDR3 is TGCGCCAGCAGCCAGGTTAGACTAGCGGGAGGGAACAATGAGCAGTTCTTC.

V usage is TRBV5-6 and J usage is TRBJ1-5, with D tentatively TRBD1 (6 bases). CDR1 and CDR2 from the germline V gene are SGHDT and YYEEEE. The CDR3 is 13 residues long. Trimming took off 4 bases at V and 6 bases at J, with 11 bases between the two ends. The CDR3 loop reads CASSTAGAQPQHF. CDR3 in DNA: TGTGCCAGCAGCACAGCAGGGGCTCAGCCCCAGCATTTT.

In this sample, this clone turned up many times. This sample also contains other DNA sequences that code for the same CDR3. The chain recombines TRBV11-2 with TRBJ1-2; 7 nucleotides match TRBD1. Looked up from germline, CDR1 is SGHAT and CDR2 is FQNNGV. V was clipped by 5 bases and J by 3 bases; unmatched bases: 3. This CDR3 has 13 residues. CDR3 nucleotide sequence: TGTGCCAGCAGCCCCGGACAGGACTATGGCTACACCTTC. Translation: CASSPGQDYGYTF.

V usage is TRBV18 and J usage is TRBJ2-7, with 10 bases fitting TRBD2. The CDR3 consists of 14 residues. After removal of 5 bases from V and 5 bases from J, the junction contained 6 bases not matched to a gene. Germline CDR1 and CDR2: KGHSH and LQKENI. The CDR3 loop reads CASSTGLANDEQYF. The CDR3 coding sequence is TGTGCCAGCTCAACGGGACTAGCGAACGACGAGCAGTACTTC.

This clone was counted many times. CDR3 DNA sequence: TGTGCCTGGAGTCCAACAAATCAGCCCCAGCATTTT. Translated, it gives CAWSPTNQPQHF. This chain uses TRBV30 with TRBJ1-5; D ambiguous. The germline gives CDR1 GTSNPN, CDR2 SVGIG (reference sequence). Deletions cut 2 bases from V and 4 bases from J, with 6 bases between. The CDR3 is made up of 12 amino acids. The full variable domain, with the rest looked up from reference TRBV30 and TRBJ1-5, is SQTIHQWPATLVQPVGSPLSLECTVEGTSNPNLYWYRQAAGRGLQLLFYSVGIGQISSEVPQNLSASRPQDRQFILSSKKLLLSDSGFYLCAWSPTNQPQHFGDGTRLSIL.

V is TRBV29-1 and J is TRBJ1-1, with 11 bases fitting TRBD1. The CDR3 is made up of 16 amino acids. Germline lookup yields CDR1 SQVTM and CDR2 ANQGSEA. J was trimmed by 1 base and V by 3 bases; bases with no gene match: 7. This CDR3 reads CSVDPRTGGANTEAFF. The CDR3 DNA follows: TGCAGCGTTGATCCGCGGACAGGGGGCGCGAACACTGAAGCTTTCTTT. Full variable domain (outside the CDR3, taken from reference TRBV29-1 and TRBJ1-1): SAVISQKPSRDICQRGTSLTIQCQVDSQVTMMFWYRQQPGQSLTLIATANQGSEATYESGFVIDKFPISRPNLTFSTLTVSNMSPEDSSIYLCSVDPRTGGANTEAFFGQGTRLTVV.

Comment on this clone: The junction shows a germline mismatch at one end, possibly a read error. The V gene is TRBV6-1, the J gene TRBJ1-2; D gene unclear. CDR1 is MNHNS and CDR2 is SASEGT in the germline V gene. The CDR3 consists of 13 residues. The CDR3 DNA sequence: TGTGCCAGCAATGAAGGAGCTAACTATGGCTACACCTTC. Translated, it gives CASNEGANYGYTF.

The genes are TRBV12-3 or TRBV12-4 and TRBJ1-2; 7 nucleotides match TRBD1. Trimming cost V 3 bases and J 7 bases; bases outside gene matches: 2. CDR3 length equals 12 residues. The CDR3 protein is CASSFSGGGYTF. The DNA for the CDR3 is TGTGCCAGCAGTTTTTCAGGGGGTGGCTACACCTTC.

The genes are TRBV10-3 and TRBJ2-2; D is perhaps TRBD1 (6 bases). The V gene's germline CDR1 is ENHRY and CDR2 SYGVKD. The CDR3 is 13 residues long. V lost 10 bases and J 4 bases, leaving 13 bases between the germline ends. The chain's CDR3 is CATGQQSTGELFF. CDR3 in DNA: TGTGCCACCGGACAGCAGAGCACCGGGGAGCTGTTTTTT.

V and J are TRBV19 and TRBJ1-3; no clear D. CDR1 and CDR2 from the germline V gene are LNHDA and SQIVND (reference sequence). This CDR3 comprises 11 residues. The V gene lost 8 bases and the J gene lost 4 bases, with 6 bases spanning the gap. The chain's CDR3 is CASRWGNTIYF. The DNA for the CDR3 is TGTGCCAGTCGGTGGGGAAACACCATATATTTT.

V is TRBV23-1 and J is TRBJ1-5; D is perhaps TRBD1 (6 bases). TRBV23-1 is treated as an ORF (open reading frame) with a function not yet certain. With 0 bases removed from V and 2 bases from J, the gap between germline ends came to 14 bases. This CDR3 region has 17 residues. CDR3 nucleotides: TGCGCCAGCAGTCAATCGGGGGGGCGCGGGTGCAATCAGCCCCAGCATTTT. It codes for CASSQSGGRGCNQPQHF.

CDR3 DNA sequence: TGTGCTAGTGGTTTGATCCCCGGGACAGGGAGTTTCCTGGCTAATGAAAAACTGTTTTTT. It encodes CASGLIPGTGSFLANEKLFF. The V gene is TRBV12-5, the J gene TRBJ1-4; 9 bases line up with TRBD1. The J segment lost 3 bases and the V segment lost 2 bases, leaving 16 bases of the junction unmatched. The CDR3 covers 20 residues. CDR1 LGHNT and CDR2 FRNRAP come from the germline V gene. Full variable domain (remainder filled in from reference TRBV12-5 and TRBJ1-4): DARVTQTPRHKVTEMGQEVTMRCQPILGHNTVFWYRQTMMQGLELLAYFRNRAPLDDSGMPKDRFSAEMPDATLATLKIQPSEPRDSAVYFCASGLIPGTGSFLANEKLFFGSGTQLSVL.

The chain couples TRBV27 to TRBJ2-5; TRBD2 matches 10 bases. In germline, CDR1 is MNHEY, CDR2 SMNVEV (reference sequence). The CDR3 has 18 residues. The ends lost 5 bases at V and 4 bases at J; junction bases unmatched: 16. The DNA for the CDR3 is TGTGCCAGCAGTCCCTTAGCCTTAAGAGCGGGAGGGTTAGAGACCCAGTACTTC. It codes for CASSPLALRAGGLETQYF.

J is TRBJ1-6 and V is TRBV5-1; 11 nucleotides agree with TRBD1. The CDR3 extends over 14 amino acids. CDR1 and CDR2 (germline): SGHRS, YFSETQ. The J segment lost 8 bases and the V segment lost 4 bases, leaving 2 bases of the junction unmatched. The DNA of the CDR3 is TGCGCCAGCAGCCCGGGACAGGGGGATTCACCCCTCCACTTT. Translation gives CASSPGQGDSPLHF.